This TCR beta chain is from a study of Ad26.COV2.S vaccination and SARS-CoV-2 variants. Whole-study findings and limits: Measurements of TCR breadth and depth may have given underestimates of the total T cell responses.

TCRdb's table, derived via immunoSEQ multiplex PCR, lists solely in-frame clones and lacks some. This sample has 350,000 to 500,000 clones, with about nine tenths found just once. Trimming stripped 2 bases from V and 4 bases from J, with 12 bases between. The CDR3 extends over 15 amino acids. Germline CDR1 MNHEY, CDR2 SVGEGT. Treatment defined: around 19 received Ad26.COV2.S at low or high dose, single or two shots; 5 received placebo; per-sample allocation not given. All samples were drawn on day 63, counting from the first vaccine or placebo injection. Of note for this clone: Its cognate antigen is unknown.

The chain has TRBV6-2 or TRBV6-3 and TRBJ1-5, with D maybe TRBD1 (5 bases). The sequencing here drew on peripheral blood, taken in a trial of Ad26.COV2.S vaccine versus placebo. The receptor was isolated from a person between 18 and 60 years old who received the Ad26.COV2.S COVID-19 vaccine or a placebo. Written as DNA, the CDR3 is TGTGCCAGCAGTTACGTCGGGGGTCGAAATCAGCCCCAGCATTTT. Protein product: CASSYVGGRNQPQHF.